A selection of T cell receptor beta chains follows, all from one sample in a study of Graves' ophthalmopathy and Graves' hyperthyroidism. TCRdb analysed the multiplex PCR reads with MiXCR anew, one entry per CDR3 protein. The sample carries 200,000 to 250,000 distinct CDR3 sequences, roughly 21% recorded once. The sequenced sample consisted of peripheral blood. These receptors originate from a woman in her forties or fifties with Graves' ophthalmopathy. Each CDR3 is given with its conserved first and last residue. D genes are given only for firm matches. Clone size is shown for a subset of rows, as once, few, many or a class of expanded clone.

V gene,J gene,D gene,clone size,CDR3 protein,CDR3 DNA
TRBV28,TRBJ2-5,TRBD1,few,CASSRDSTKGTQYF,TGTGCCAGCAGTAGGGACAGCACGAAGGGGACCCAGTACTTC
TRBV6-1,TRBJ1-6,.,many,CATSYTDNSPLHF,TGTGCCACCTCATATACAGACAATTCACCCCTCCACTTT
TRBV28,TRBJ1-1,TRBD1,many,CASRSGGMNTEAFF,TGTGCCAGCAGGTCAGGGGGAATGAACACTGAAGCTTTCTTT
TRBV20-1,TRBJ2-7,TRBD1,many,CSARAGTGGYEQYF,TGCAGTGCTAGAGCCGGGACAGGGGGCTACGAGCAGTACTTC
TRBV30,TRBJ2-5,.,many,CAWGDQGQETQYF,TGTGCCTGGGGGGACCAAGGCCAAGAGACCCAGTACTTC
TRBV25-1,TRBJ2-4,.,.,CASSEEGAKNIQYF,TGTGCCAGCAGTGAGGAGGGCGCCAAAAACATTCAGTACTTC
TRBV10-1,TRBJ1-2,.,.,CASSSHRSTVLGSYTF,TGCGCCAGCAGTTCGCACCGTTCTACAGTTCTTGGTAGCTACACCTTC
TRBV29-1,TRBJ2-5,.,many,CSVGVRRQTQYF,TGCAGCGTTGGGGTCAGGAGGCAGACCCAGTACTTC
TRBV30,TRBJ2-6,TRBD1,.,CAWSGKTGGAGANVLTF,TGTGCCTGGAGTGGGAAGACAGGGGGCGCTGGGGCCAACGTCCTGACTTTC
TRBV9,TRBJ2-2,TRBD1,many,CASSQWTGGTGELFF,TGTGCCAGCAGCCAATGGACAGGGGGCACCGGGGAGCTGTTTTTT
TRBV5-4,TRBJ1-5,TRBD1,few,CASSLEPGGDQPQHF,TGTGCCAGCAGCTTGGAACCAGGGGGTGACCAGCCCCAGCATTTT
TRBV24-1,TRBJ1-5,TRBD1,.,CATSETTGTGHQPQHF,TGTGCCACCAGTGAAACGACCGGGACAGGGCATCAGCCCCAGCATTTT
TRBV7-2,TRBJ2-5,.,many,CASSIAATNQETQYF,TGTGCCAGCAGCATCGCCGCGACTAATCAAGAGACCCAGTACTTC
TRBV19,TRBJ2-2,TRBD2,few,CASSIRGTSGRRVGELFF,TGTGCCAGTAGTATCCGTGGGACTAGCGGGAGAAGGGTCGGGGAGCTGTTTTTT
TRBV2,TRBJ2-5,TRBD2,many,CASRAAGVRETQYF,TGTGCCAGCAGGGCAGCGGGAGTAAGGGAGACCCAGTACTTC
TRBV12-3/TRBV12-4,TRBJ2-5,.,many,CASSFSGDGTQYF,TGTGCCAGCAGTTTCTCAGGGGATGGGACCCAGTACTTC
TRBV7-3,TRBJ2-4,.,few,CASSQTGSVAKNIQYF,TGTGCCAGCAGCCAAACAGGGTCGGTGGCCAAAAACATTCAGTACTTC
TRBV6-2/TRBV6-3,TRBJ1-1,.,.,CASSFQSTQAFF,TGTGCCAGCAGTTTCCAAAGCACCCAAGCTTTCTTT
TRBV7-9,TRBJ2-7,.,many,CASSLPGVAGEQYF,TGTGCCAGCAGCTTACCCGGGGTTGCGGGCGAGCAGTACTTC
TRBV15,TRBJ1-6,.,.,CATSRGRGDNTPLHF,TGTGCCACCAGCAGGGGACGGGGAGATAATACACCCCTCCACTTT
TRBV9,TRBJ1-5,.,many,CASSVDPGTQGPQHF,TGTGCCAGCAGCGTAGACCCGGGGACCCAGGGGCCCCAGCATTTT
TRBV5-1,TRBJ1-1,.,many,CASSLPMTGTEAFF,TGCGCCAGCAGCTTGCCCATGACGGGGACTGAAGCTTTCTTT
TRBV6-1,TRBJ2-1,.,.,CASRQSGSSYNEQFF,TGTGCCAGCAGACAGAGCGGGTCCTCCTACAATGAGCAGTTCTTC
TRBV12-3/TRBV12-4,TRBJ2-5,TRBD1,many,CASSIRDRETQYF,TGTGCCAGCAGCATCCGGGACAGGGAGACCCAGTACTTC
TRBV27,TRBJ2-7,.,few,CASSLSQGGFFEQYF,TGTGCCAGCAGTTTATCCCAAGGCGGGTTTTTCGAGCAGTACTTC
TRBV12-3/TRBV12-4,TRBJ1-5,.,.,CASSRGQINQPQHF,TGTGCCAGCAGCCGAGGACAGATCAATCAGCCCCAGCATTTT
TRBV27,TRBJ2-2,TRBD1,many,CASGTAANTGELFF,TGTGCCAGCGGGACAGCCGCGAACACCGGGGAGCTGTTTTTT
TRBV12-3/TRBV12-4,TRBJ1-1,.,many,CASSPGPAHTEAFF,TGTGCCAGCAGCCCCGGACCAGCCCACACTGAAGCTTTCTTT
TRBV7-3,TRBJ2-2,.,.,CASSSPAGELFF,TGTGCCAGCAGCTCCCCCGCCGGGGAGCTGTTTTTT
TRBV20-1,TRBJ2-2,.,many,CSGLGETNTGELFF,TGCAGTGGATTGGGAGAAACGAACACCGGGGAGCTGTTTTTT
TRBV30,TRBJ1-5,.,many,CAWSPRGNQPQHF,TGTGCCTGGAGTCCCAGGGGTAATCAGCCCCAGCATTTT
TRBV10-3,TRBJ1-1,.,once,CATLGTPNTEAFF,TGTGCCACCCTTGGGACACCGAACACTGAAGCTTTCTTT
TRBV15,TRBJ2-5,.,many,CATSRDGFAGRETQYF,TGTGCCACCAGCAGAGATGGTTTCGCGGGGAGGGAGACCCAGTACTTC
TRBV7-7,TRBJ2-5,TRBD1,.,CASSWTGGLEETQYF,TGTGCTAGCAGCTGGACAGGGGGGCTCGAGGAGACCCAGTACTTC
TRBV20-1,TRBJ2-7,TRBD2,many,CSARELAGVYEQYF,TGCAGTGCTAGGGAACTAGCGGGGGTCTACGAGCAGTACTTC
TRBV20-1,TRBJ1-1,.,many,CSARPRSRNTEAFF,TGCAGTGCTAGACCCCGATCGAGGAACACTGAAGCTTTCTTT
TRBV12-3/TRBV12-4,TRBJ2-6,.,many,CASSPVRIAGANVLTF,TGTGCCAGCAGCCCCGTAAGGATAGCTGGGGCCAACGTCCTGACTTTC
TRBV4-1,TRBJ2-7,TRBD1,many,CASSHEQGIFYEQYF,TGCGCCAGCAGCCATGAACAGGGGATATTCTACGAGCAGTACTTC
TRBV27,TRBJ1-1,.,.,CASRIGAANTEAFF,TGTGCCAGCAGGATAGGGGCGGCGAACACTGAAGCTTTCTTT
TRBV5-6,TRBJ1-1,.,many,CASSGISGWTEAFF,TGTGCCAGCAGCGGAATATCCGGGTGGACTGAAGCTTTCTTT
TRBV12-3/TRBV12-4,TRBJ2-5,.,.,CASTLQGGEEETQYF,TGTGCCAGCACCTTGCAGGGTGGCGAGGAAGAGACCCAGTACTTC
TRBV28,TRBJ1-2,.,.,CASSFTGRGGGYTF,TGTGCCAGCAGTTTCACGGGACGGGGTGGTGGCTACACCTTC
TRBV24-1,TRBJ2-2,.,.,CATSVPVGEPYTGELFF,TGTGCCACCAGTGTTCCAGTGGGAGAGCCCTACACCGGGGAGCTGTTTTTT
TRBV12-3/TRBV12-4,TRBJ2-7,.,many,CASKAGFYEQYF,TGTGCCAGCAAGGCAGGGTTTTACGAGCAGTACTTC
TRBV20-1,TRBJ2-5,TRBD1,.,CSAGQGPETQYF,TGCAGTGCCGGACAGGGCCCGGAGACCCAGTACTTC
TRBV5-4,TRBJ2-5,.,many,CASSSDSLRGETQYF,TGTGCCAGCAGCTCGGACAGTCTCCGGGGAGAGACCCAGTACTTC
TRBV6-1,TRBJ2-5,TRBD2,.,CASSGGGRLETQYF,TGTGCCAGCAGTGGGGGGGGGAGGTTGGAGACCCAGTACTTC
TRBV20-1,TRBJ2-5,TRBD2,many,CSAKVLAGDETQYF,TGCAGTGCTAAGGTTCTAGCGGGAGATGAGACCCAGTACTTC
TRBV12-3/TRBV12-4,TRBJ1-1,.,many,CASSLTLKNTEAFF,TGTGCCAGCAGTCTGACACTGAAGAACACTGAAGCTTTCTTT
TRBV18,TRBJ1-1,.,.,CASSPLPGRDTTEAFF,TGTGCCAGCTCACCCCTCCCTGGCAGGGACACCACTGAAGCTTTCTTT
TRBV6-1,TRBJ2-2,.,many,CASTRPGYTDTGELFF,TGTGCCAGCACTCGCCCCGGGTATACGGACACCGGGGAGCTGTTTTTT
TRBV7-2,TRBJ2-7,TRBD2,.,CASSFGLGNEQYF,TGTGCCAGCAGTTTCGGACTAGGGAACGAGCAGTACTTC
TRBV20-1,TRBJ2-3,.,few,CSATQGTDYTDTQYF,TGCAGTGCTACCCAAGGGACCGACTACACAGATACGCAGTATTTT
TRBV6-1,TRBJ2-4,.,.,CASTEGIPGKNIQYF,TGTGCCAGCACTGAGGGAATCCCGGGTAAAAACATTCAGTACTTC
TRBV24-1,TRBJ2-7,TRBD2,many,CATSETSGSSYEQYF,TGTGCCACCAGTGAAACTAGCGGGAGCTCCTACGAGCAGTACTTC